These T cell receptor beta chains were read from a single sample in a study of blood T cell repertoires in COVID-19. Method: immunoSEQ multiplex PCR; TCRdb's copy keeps in-frame clones and lacks some. Of some 110,000 clones listed, 75% to 85% were seen once; the top ten hold 7.9%. Specimen: peripheral blood. The receptor source for this set is a man between 65 and 85 years old with acute or convalescent COVID-19. Both conserved end residues are trimmed from each CDR3. Only some rows state a clone size, as once, few, many or a class for expanded clones.

>TRBJ1-1|TRBV18|NA
ASSTEVGNTEAF
>TRBJ2-2|TRBV2|NA
ASTLGSTGELF
>TRBJ1-6|TRBV6-5|NA
ASSYTGTGPNSPLH
>TRBJ2-3|TRBV2|NA
ASSPPTGLTDTQY
>TRBJ1-6|TRBV28|NA
ASRTGNNSPLH
>TRBJ1-1|TRBV5-1|once
ASSLSPQGQNTEAF
>TRBJ2-1|TRBV5-1|NA
ASSLDRPFYNEQF
>TRBJ1-5|TRBV18|NA
ASSPGQGRNQPQH
>TRBJ1-2|TRBV10-3|NA
AISGTGEGKVYGYT
>TRBJ2-5|TRBV9|NA
ASSAGQIQETQY
>TRBJ1-1|TRBV7-3|NA
ASSPSTGSTEAF
>TRBJ2-5|TRBV9|NA
ASSGGGTQETQY
>TRBJ2-3|TRBV6-5|once
ASSYGLSSTDTQY
>TRBJ1-3|TRBV30|NA
AWSVLRLTGNTIY
>TRBJ2-5|TRBV5-4|NA
ASGRTSGTEETQY
>TRBJ2-7|TRBV7-6|NA
ASSRYPGQRDAAYEQY
>TRBJ2-7|TRBV5-1|NA
ASSAQEGYEQY
>TRBJ1-4|TRBV15|NA
ATSRPLWLVATNEKLF
>TRBJ1-1|TRBV5-1|NA
ASSSLDRIEAF
>TRBJ1-6|TRBV30|NA
ASNRASSYNSPLH
>TRBJ1-2|TRBV30|NA
ALAGRGLAYGYT
>TRBJ1-5|TRBV18|NA
ASSPTGLLSNQPQH
>TRBJ2-5|TRBV4-2|NA
ASSHRLAGGPRPQETQY
>TRBJ1-1|TRBV19|NA
ASRSGGSGAYTEAF
>TRBJ1-2|TRBV6-5|few
ASSSVLVGGYT